Listed below are T cell receptor beta chains from one sample, sequenced in a study of blood T cell repertoires in COVID-19. Clones were read by immunoSEQ multiplex PCR, and TCRdb kept only the in-frame ones, dropping some. The sample lists about 280,000 clones; approximately 85% were seen once. The specimen was peripheral blood. The receptors derive from a man aged 45-65 years with active or convalescent COVID-19. Each CDR3 is given with its conserved first and last residue. Size is omitted from some rows. Given values are once, few, many or a class for expanded clones.

abundance,v_gene,CDR3aa
-,TRBV1,CTSSRPAGYTDTQYF
-,TRBV5-1,CASSEGTVDQPQHF
-,TRBV7-9,CASSPDQTRDRGQNGYTF
-,TRBV18,CASSPGRRTEAFF
-,TRBV10-3,CAISGTSGSNEQFF
once,TRBV7-3,CASSLEYGETQYF
-,TRBV7-8,CASSLFTETNEKLFF
once,TRBV19,CASSTALGQGFGKLFF
few,TRBV7-9,CASSLDGTGVRAFF
-,TRBV5-1,CASTSRTGANTGELFF
-,TRBV15,CATSRDYNPVDYTGYTF
-,TRBV6-2/TRBV6-3,CASSHGGRGGQPQHF
-,TRBV27,CASSDRGTEAFF
few,TRBV5-1,CASTWGGTGELFF
-,TRBV4-1,CASSQVGVYNEQFF
-,TRBV2,CASLGLAGAPGELFF
few,TRBV3-1/TRBV3-2,CASSHAGGTYEQYF
once,TRBV5-4,CASSLPGAGVTYEQYF
-,TRBV27,CASTRTSGRAKMGTQYF
-,TRBV25-1,CASSEQGVAKNIQYF
-,TRBV27,CASSPFDRTNEKLFF
-,TRBV3-1/TRBV3-2,CASSQARAGGPNEQFF
once,TRBV9,CASSGHDRVGNTIYF